Below are 13 T cell receptor beta chains sequenced from a single sample in a study of radiation and T cells in renal cell carcinoma. This table comes from immunoSEQ multiplex PCR, and its TCRdb copy is limited to in-frame clones, with some not included. Among approximately 140,000 clones, roughly nine tenths were seen once, and the ten largest hold over 3.5%. Time point reported: baseline pretreatment blood. The sample's treatment: 15 Gy SBRT to primary tumor, nephrectomy 4 weeks later. This sample comprised blood, obtained from a patient whose treatment included radiotherapy and nephrectomy. All receptors come from a woman aged 70-85 years with renal cell carcinoma.

The genes are TRBV27 and TRBJ2-1, with D hard to call. Trimming pared 3 bases from V and 2 bases from J, leaving 11 bases between. CDR1 is MNHEY and CDR2 is SMNVEV in the germline V gene (reference sequence). There are 15 residues in the CDR3. The CDR3 loop is CASSFNLLTYNEQFF. The CDR3 DNA is TGTGCCAGCAGTTTCAACTTGCTGACCTACAATGAGCAGTTCTTC.

This chain joins TRBV14 and TRBJ2-2; D gene uncertain. Trimming cost V 5 bases and J 6 bases, with 13 bases left between them. The CDR3 runs to 14 residues. Germline CDR1 SGHDN, CDR2 FVKESK. DNA of the CDR3: TGTGCCAGCAGCACCCGACTGTGGTCCGGGGAGCTGTTTTTT. Protein: CASSTRLWSGELFF.

This rearrangement joins TRBV9 to TRBJ2-1; 11 nucleotides line up with TRBD2. The ends lost 4 bases at V and 0 bases at J; junction bases unmatched: 6. The CDR3 is 17 residues long. CDR1 and CDR2 from the germline V gene are SGDLS and YYNGEE. Here the CDR3 reads CASSRTSGGSSYNEQFF. The CDR3 coding sequence is TGTGCCAGCAGCAGAACTAGCGGGGGTAGCTCCTACAATGAGCAGTTCTTC.

The genes are TRBV6-1 and TRBJ1-5; the D gene is possibly TRBD1 (6 bases). V gave up 4 bases and J gave up 3 bases, with 13 bases separating them. This CDR3 comprises 15 residues. The germline gives CDR1 MNHNS, CDR2 SASEGT. CDR3 DNA: TGTGCCAGCAGTGGTGTGGACAGTTCCAATCAGCCCCAGCATTTT. This gives the protein CASSGVDSSNQPQHF.

DNA for the CDR3: TGTGCCAGCAGCCTGGGACTAGCGGGGGGGCATACCGGGGAGCTGTTTTTT. It codes for CASSLGLAGGHTGELFF. The chain joins TRBV5-4 to TRBJ2-2; TRBD2 aligns across 16 bases. After removal of 4 bases from V and 5 bases from J, the junction contained 5 bases not matched to a gene. CDR1 is SGHNT, CDR2 YYREEE, per germline (reference sequence). The CDR3 runs 17 residues.

Here the CDR3 DNA reads TGCGCCAGCAGCCAAGGTCGGACAGCTAATGAAAAACTGTTTTTT. Amino acids: CASSQGRTANEKLFF. This chain links TRBV4-1 with TRBJ1-4; possible D gene TRBD1, 6 bases. V lost 1 base to trimming and J lost 3 bases, with 9 bases between them. The CDR3 is made up of 15 amino acids. Germline lookup yields CDR1 MGHRA and CDR2 YSYEKL.

V is TRBV9 and J is TRBJ2-7; weak D call: TRBD2 (6 bases). This CDR3 has 14 amino acids. CDR1 is SGDLS and CDR2 is YYNGEE in the germline V gene. The V and J ends lost 0 bases and 3 bases respectively, with 10 bases between them. Written as DNA, the CDR3 is TGTGCCAGCAGCGTAGAGGCGGGGTTCTACGAGCAGTACTTC. It encodes CASSVEAGFYEQYF.

This clone was counted once. The chain couples TRBV28 to TRBJ2-5, with a weak D call TRBD1 (6 bases). Germline assignment: CDR1 MDHEN and CDR2 SYDVKM. The CDR3 is made up of 15 amino acids. V was shortened by 7 bases and J by 4 bases, with 19 bases between the two germline ends. The CDR3 is CASNSRKGDGETQYF. In DNA form, the CDR3 reads TGTGCCAGCAACTCGCGGAAGGGGGACGGAGAGACCCAGTACTTC.

V is TRBV30 and J is TRBJ1-5; a possible D gene is TRBD1 (6 bases). Trimming took 0 bases from V and 6 from J, leaving 21 bases between them. Germline V CDR1 and CDR2: GTSNPN, SVGIG (reference sequence). The CDR3 covers 17 residues. CDR3 DNA sequence: TGTGCCTGGAGTGTCACTTGGGGGGGCGTCCGGGTTCAGCCCCAGCATTTT. It codes for CAWSVTWGGVRVQPQHF.

The rearrangement uses TRBV18 and TRBJ1-2; possibly TRBD1 for D (5 bases). V shed 4 bases and J shed 8 bases, with 14 bases lying between them. Germline loops: CDR1 KGHSH, CDR2 LQKENI. This CDR3 has 13 residues. CDR3 sequence (DNA): TGTGCCAGCTCACGTTCGGCGGGGGACGGCTACACCTTC. This codes for CASSRSAGDGYTF.

The chain couples TRBV5-1 to TRBJ1-2, with TRBD1 matching 9 bases. Germline-derived CDR1 and CDR2 are SGHRS and YFSETQ. With 3 bases clipped from V and 7 bases from J, the junction kept 10 bases outside the gene matches. The CDR3 contains 15 residues. CDR3 bases: TGCGCCAGCAGCTCTATGGACAGGGGACTCCGTGGCTACACCTTC. This codes for CASSSMDRGLRGYTF.

The gene calls are TRBV15 and TRBJ2-6; no firm D call. The CDR3 covers 16 residues. Trimming left V 0 bases short and J 3 bases short, with 9 bases between. CDR1 is LNHNV, CDR2 YYDKDF, per germline (reference sequence). CDR3 in amino acids: CATSRDRQNGANVLTF. CDR3 bases: TGTGCCACCAGCAGAGATCGTCAGAATGGGGCCAACGTCCTGACTTTC.

Only one count was recorded for this clone. The chain uses TRBV9 and TRBJ2-7, with 7 bases aligning to TRBD1. Unmatched junction bases numbered 6, after V lost 4 bases and J lost 2 bases. This CDR3 comprises 14 residues. Germline V gene lookup returns CDR1 SGDLS and CDR2 YYNGEE. In DNA, the CDR3 is TGTGCCAGCAGCTCCGGGACAGTAGCCTACGAGCAGTACTTC. Protein: CASSSGTVAYEQYF.